A selection of T cell receptor beta chains follows, all from one sample in a study of blood T cells in healthy people across ages. TCRdb reprocessed the 5' RACE reads via MiXCR and lists one record per CDR3 protein. The sample has approximately 2,000,000 distinct CDR3 sequences; about 39% are singletons. The sample was blood. Every receptor here comes from a human donor in good health. Each CDR3 is given with its conserved first and last residue. The D gene is left open where the match is weak. Some rows have no size entry. The others give once, few or many, or a class for an expanded clone.

size: few
V: TRBV6-5
J: TRBJ2-5
D: NA
CDR3: CASSYSITKGETQYF
DNA: TGTGCCAGCAGTTACTCGATAACCAAGGGAGAGACCCAGTACTTC

size: NA
V: TRBV20-1
J: TRBJ2-2
D: NA
CDR3: CSARKTRAGLTGELFF
DNA: TGCAGTGCTAGAAAAACTCGGGCAGGGTTAACCGGGGAGCTGTTTTTT

size: few
V: TRBV20-1
J: TRBJ2-7
D: NA
CDR3: CSATRRPSYEQYF
DNA: TGCAGTGCCACAAGACGGCCCTCCTACGAGCAGTACTTC

size: NA
V: TRBV7-8
J: TRBJ1-5
D: NA
CDR3: CASSPSRVGDDGNQPQHF
DNA: TGTGCCAGCAGCCCCAGCCGGGTGGGGGACGATGGCAATCAGCCCCAGCATTTT

size: NA
V: TRBV28
J: TRBJ1-5
D: NA
CDR3: CASSFIGWRGLEPQHF
DNA: TGTGCCAGCAGTTTTATCGGTTGGAGGGGGTTGGAGCCCCAGCATTTT

size: few
V: TRBV28
J: TRBJ1-2
D: NA
CDR3: CASSLGEGGRHGYTF
DNA: TGTGCCAGCAGTTTGGGCGAGGGGGGGCGACATGGCTACACCTTC

size: few
V: TRBV15
J: TRBJ2-1
D: NA
CDR3: CATSRAGVDEQFF
DNA: TGTGCCACCAGCAGAGCCGGGGTCGATGAGCAGTTCTTC

size: few
V: TRBV6-1
J: TRBJ2-3
D: NA
CDR3: CASRGHHETDTQYF
DNA: TGTGCCAGCAGGGGACATCATGAGACAGATACGCAGTATTTT

size: NA
V: TRBV24-1
J: TRBJ2-7
D: TRBD1
CDR3: CATSESRDRAGEQYF
DNA: TGTGCCACCAGTGAGTCCCGGGACAGGGCAGGCGAGCAGTACTTC

size: few
V: TRBV12-3/TRBV12-4
J: TRBJ1-1
D: NA
CDR3: CASSLVLGGTEAFF
DNA: TGTGCCAGCAGTTTAGTTTTGGGGGGGACTGAAGCTTTCTTT

size: NA
V: TRBV5-4
J: TRBJ1-1
D: TRBD1
CDR3: CASSWNRGSLEAFF
DNA: TGTGCCAGCAGCTGGAACAGGGGGAGTCTTGAAGCTTTCTTT

size: few
V: TRBV4-3
J: TRBJ1-2
D: NA
CDR3: CASSQDPTGFYGYTF
DNA: TGCGCCAGCAGCCAAGATCCGACAGGCTTCTATGGCTACACCTTC

size: NA
V: TRBV13
J: TRBJ1-5
D: NA
CDR3: CASSLAEVPGQPQHF
DNA: TGTGCCAGCAGCTTAGCCGAGGTTCCGGGGCAGCCCCAGCATTTT

size: few
V: TRBV4-3
J: TRBJ2-7
D: NA
CDR3: CASSHRMGAYEQYF
DNA: TGCGCCAGCAGCCACCGTATGGGTGCCTACGAGCAGTACTTC